This TCR beta chain originates from a study of blood T cell repertoires in COVID-19. Study background: Spain, Italy and the United States supplied samples that represented acute and convalescent COVID-19. The cDNA or gDNA used as material had been derived from T cells, B-cell-depleted T cells, or PBMCs.

The protocol was immunoSEQ multiplex PCR, while the TCRdb copy is restricted to in-frame clones and leaves out a portion. The repertoire holds about 56,000 clones, with roughly 90% as singletons. Trimming took 5 bases from V and 5 from J; bases not matched to a gene: 5. CDR1 and CDR2 (germline): MNHNY, SVGAGI (reference sequence). The CDR3 extends over 14 amino acids. The chain combines TRBV6-6 with TRBJ1-4; 7 bases fit TRBD1. This clonotype was sampled from a human donor in a cohort sampled during active COVID-19. Sample: peripheral blood. CDR3 DNA sequence: TGTGCCAGCAGTCGACAGGGTTCCAATGAAAAACTGTTTTTT. Translated: CASSRQGSNEKLFF.